A selection of T cell receptor beta chains follows, all from one sample in a study of cytomegalovirus exposure and HLA in healthy donors. The assay was immunoSEQ multiplex PCR, and TCRdb's table has in-frame clones only and misses some. Of about 150,000 clones listed, about 85% are singletons. Specimen: PBMCs. The source of these receptors is a human donor in good health. Each CDR3 is given with its conserved first and last residue. The order of the fields is V gene, J gene, clone size, CDR3 protein. Part of the rows lack a size; the others show once, few, many or a class for expanded clones.

V gene: TRBV29-1; J gene: TRBJ2-3; clone size: NA; CDR3 protein: CSGWGRGETDTQYF
V gene: TRBV5-6; J gene: TRBJ2-3; clone size: NA; CDR3 protein: CASSQRLTSGTDTQYF
V gene: TRBV10-3; J gene: TRBJ2-3; clone size: NA; CDR3 protein: CAISESGTSGSNTQYF
V gene: TRBV4-3; J gene: TRBJ2-7; clone size: few; CDR3 protein: CASSQGTGGGYEQYF
V gene: TRBV6-5; J gene: TRBJ2-7; clone size: NA; CDR3 protein: CASSYWGGRGYEQYF
V gene: TRBV11-3; J gene: TRBJ2-7; clone size: NA; CDR3 protein: CASSTAGEVQYF
V gene: TRBV7-9; J gene: TRBJ2-7; clone size: NA; CDR3 protein: CASRPTLAGTYEQYF
V gene: TRBV4-1; J gene: TRBJ1-5; clone size: NA; CDR3 protein: CASSPRDTISNQPQHF
V gene: TRBV5-4; J gene: TRBJ1-1; clone size: NA; CDR3 protein: CASSLAGRHEAFF
V gene: TRBV11-3; J gene: TRBJ2-1; clone size: NA; CDR3 protein: CASRDRGPPNEQFF
V gene: TRBV9; J gene: TRBJ2-1; clone size: NA; CDR3 protein: CASSEHYNEQFF
V gene: TRBV2; J gene: TRBJ1-1; clone size: few; CDR3 protein: CASIFEQGGTEAFF
V gene: TRBV2; J gene: TRBJ2-1; clone size: few; CDR3 protein: CASSRLSSYNEQFF
V gene: TRBV5-1; J gene: TRBJ1-3; clone size: NA; CDR3 protein: CASSINLFGNTIYF
V gene: TRBV19; J gene: TRBJ2-2; clone size: NA; CDR3 protein: CASSPSSGRSAGELFF
V gene: TRBV30; J gene: TRBJ1-2; clone size: once; CDR3 protein: CAWSATGSRGGYTF
V gene: TRBV5-1; J gene: TRBJ2-5; clone size: NA; CDR3 protein: CASSLWGTGDQETQYF
V gene: TRBV7-9; J gene: TRBJ1-5; clone size: NA; CDR3 protein: CASSLSAQPQHF
V gene: TRBV29-1; J gene: TRBJ1-5; clone size: once; CDR3 protein: CSAGQPQGPQHF
V gene: TRBV5-6; J gene: TRBJ2-1; clone size: NA; CDR3 protein: CASSTGKAYNEQFF
V gene: TRBV6-5; J gene: TRBJ1-2; clone size: NA; CDR3 protein: CASSPQGNYGYTF
V gene: TRBV5-8; J gene: TRBJ1-2; clone size: few; CDR3 protein: CASTVRIGAYGYTF
V gene: TRBV11-2; J gene: TRBJ1-5; clone size: NA; CDR3 protein: CASSFGRGNQPQHF
V gene: TRBV30; J gene: TRBJ2-7; clone size: NA; CDR3 protein: CAWEQTGGSYEQYF
V gene: TRBV4-3; J gene: TRBJ2-3; clone size: NA; CDR3 protein: CASSQDTGGRGDTQYF
V gene: TRBV19; J gene: TRBJ1-5; clone size: NA; CDR3 protein: CASSIRPRQTYQPQHF
V gene: TRBV10-1; J gene: TRBJ1-2; clone size: NA; CDR3 protein: CASSDLPGQGPHTF
V gene: TRBV6-4; J gene: TRBJ2-3; clone size: NA; CDR3 protein: CASSPRLAGGDTQYF
V gene: TRBV19; J gene: TRBJ1-1; clone size: NA; CDR3 protein: CASTYTPGGMNTEAFF
V gene: TRBV5-1; J gene: TRBJ2-1; clone size: NA; CDR3 protein: CASSDPDYRTYNEQFF
V gene: TRBV5-1; J gene: TRBJ1-1; clone size: once; CDR3 protein: CASSIRTDEAFF
V gene: TRBV30; J gene: TRBJ2-1; clone size: NA; CDR3 protein: CAWSVSGAYNEQFF
V gene: TRBV9; J gene: TRBJ2-5; clone size: NA; CDR3 protein: CASSPQGAGETQYF
V gene: TRBV19; J gene: TRBJ1-5; clone size: few; CDR3 protein: CASRSTFGGLEQPQHF
V gene: TRBV10-3; J gene: TRBJ2-7; clone size: NA; CDR3 protein: CAISESGATKGMGYEQYF
V gene: TRBV19; J gene: TRBJ1-4; clone size: NA; CDR3 protein: CASSKWDRGNEKLFF
V gene: TRBV10-1; J gene: TRBJ1-6; clone size: NA; CDR3 protein: CASSDDYQVSYNSPLHF
V gene: TRBV6-5; J gene: TRBJ2-4; clone size: few; CDR3 protein: CASSYTRQGPINIQYF
V gene: TRBV28; J gene: TRBJ1-1; clone size: NA; CDR3 protein: CASSPNRNTEAFF
V gene: TRBV29-1; J gene: TRBJ1-1; clone size: few; CDR3 protein: CSVDVGAEAFF
V gene: TRBV7-2; J gene: TRBJ2-1; clone size: NA; CDR3 protein: CASSFEGSRQFF
V gene: TRBV5-1; J gene: TRBJ2-1; clone size: NA; CDR3 protein: CASSLGGGRSYNEQFF
V gene: TRBV10-2; J gene: TRBJ1-1; clone size: few; CDR3 protein: CASRDGRGGTEAFF
V gene: TRBV28; J gene: TRBJ2-7; clone size: NA; CDR3 protein: CASSYFDSSYEQYF
V gene: TRBV19; J gene: TRBJ1-2; clone size: NA; CDR3 protein: CASIAQGDPPYGYTF
V gene: TRBV6-6; J gene: TRBJ1-4; clone size: NA; CDR3 protein: CASSYSARGANEKLFF
V gene: TRBV6-5; J gene: TRBJ1-5; clone size: NA; CDR3 protein: CASSRDINQPQHF
V gene: TRBV7-8; J gene: TRBJ2-2; clone size: NA; CDR3 protein: CASSGLLANTGELFF
V gene: TRBV27; J gene: TRBJ2-5; clone size: NA; CDR3 protein: CASSLNVRDISETQYF
V gene: TRBV19; J gene: TRBJ2-1; clone size: NA; CDR3 protein: CASSTLMSSYNEQFF
V gene: TRBV5-5; J gene: TRBJ1-6; clone size: NA; CDR3 protein: CASSPMGREGQGYF
V gene: TRBV5-4; J gene: TRBJ1-4; clone size: NA; CDR3 protein: CASNRQGANEKLFF